This T cell receptor beta chain came from a study of CD8 T cells in Susac syndrome. Germline V gives CDR1 SGHNT, CDR2 YYREEE (reference sequence). Trimming removed 4 bases from V and 9 bases from J, with 17 bases in between. CDR3 length: 14 residues. Random-hexamer reverse transcription was applied to roughly 0.5 to 1 ug RNA. Multiplex PCR with immunoSEQ amplified the TCR beta CDR3 across 54 Vbeta and 13 Jbeta. TCRdb passed the immunoSEQ multiplex PCR reads through MiXCR, listing each CDR3 protein once. The sample shows a few hundred thousand distinct CDR3 sequences, roughly 90% of them seen only once. Sequencing of TCR beta was performed on blood CD8+ and CD4+ T cells. The multiple sclerosis controls were treatment-naive patients with relapsing-remitting disease that was stable or active. TEMRA cells were FACS-enriched and CD8+ and CD4+ T cells negatively isolated.

V gene TRBV5-4 combines with J gene TRBJ2-1, with D possibly being TRBD2 (6 bases). The sequenced material came from CD8+ T cells from PBMCs. This receptor was obtained from a human donor with multiple sclerosis. This chain's CDR3 is CASSRAVGEVEQFF. The CDR3 DNA reads TGTGCCAGCAGCCGGGCCGTGGGGGAGGTTGAGCAGTTCTTC.